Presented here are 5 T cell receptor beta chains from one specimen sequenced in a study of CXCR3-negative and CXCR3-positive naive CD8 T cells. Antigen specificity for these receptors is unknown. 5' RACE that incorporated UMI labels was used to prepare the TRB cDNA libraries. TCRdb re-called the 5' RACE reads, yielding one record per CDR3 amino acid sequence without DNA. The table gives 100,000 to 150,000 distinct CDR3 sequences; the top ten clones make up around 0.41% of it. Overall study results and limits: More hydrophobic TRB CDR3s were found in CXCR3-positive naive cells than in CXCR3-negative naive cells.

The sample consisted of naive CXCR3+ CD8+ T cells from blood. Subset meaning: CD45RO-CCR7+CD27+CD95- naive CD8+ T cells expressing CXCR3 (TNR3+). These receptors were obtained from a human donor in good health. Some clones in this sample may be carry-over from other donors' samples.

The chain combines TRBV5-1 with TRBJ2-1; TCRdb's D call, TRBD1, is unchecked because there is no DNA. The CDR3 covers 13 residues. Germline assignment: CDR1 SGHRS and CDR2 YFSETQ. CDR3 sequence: CASRETGLNEQFF.

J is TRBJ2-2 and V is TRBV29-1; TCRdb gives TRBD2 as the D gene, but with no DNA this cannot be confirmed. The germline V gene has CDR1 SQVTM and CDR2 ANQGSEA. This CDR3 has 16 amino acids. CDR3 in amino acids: CSVGGTGTSALGELFF.

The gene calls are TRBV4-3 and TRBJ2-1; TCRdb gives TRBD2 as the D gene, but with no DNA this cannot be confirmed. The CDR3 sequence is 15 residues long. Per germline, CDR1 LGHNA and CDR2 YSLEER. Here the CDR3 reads CASSQGGGASNEQFF.

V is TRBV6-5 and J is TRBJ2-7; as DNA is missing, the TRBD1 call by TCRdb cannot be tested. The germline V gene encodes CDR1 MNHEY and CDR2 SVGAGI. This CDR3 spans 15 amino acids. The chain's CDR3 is CASSAGQGPSYEQYF.

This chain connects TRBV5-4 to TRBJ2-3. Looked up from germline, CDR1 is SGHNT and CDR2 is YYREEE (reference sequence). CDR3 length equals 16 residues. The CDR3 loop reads CASSIGLAGGTDTQYF.